This TCR beta chain was obtained from a study of graft-versus-host responses after intestinal transplantation. Per the germline V gene, CDR1 is SGHRS and CDR2 is YFSETQ. Trimming at V came to 2 bases and at J to 0 bases, leaving 3 bases not matched to a gene. This CDR3 has 15 amino acids. With respect to this clone: The target antigen is unknown.

Repertoires were generated with immunoSEQ multiplex PCR, while TCRdb's copy carries only in-frame clones and drops some. The sample lists over 85,000 clones, over 85% seen once, with about 0.54% in the top ten. The study's findings and limits: Recipient marrow showed GvH clones, some seen first in ileum or blood.

This receptor was obtained from a human donor who received an intestinal transplant. Sequenced here: unstimulated CD8+ T cells sorted from spleen or lymph node cells, sampled before intestinal transplant. This chain uses TRBV5-1 with TRBJ1-2; 8 bases fit TRBD1. CDR3 nucleotide sequence: TGCGCCAGCAGCTTAGGACAGGGAACTAACTATGGCTACACCTTC. This sequence encodes CASSLGQGTNYGYTF.